This TCR beta chain came from a study of shared clonotypes between healthy human individuals. Study in general: CD4 naive cells filled three plates per donor, CD4 memory three, CD8 naive two and CD8 memory one.

Comment on this clone: The antigen is not known. The same CDR3 arises from other DNA sequences in this sample as well.

General observations from the study: Naive subsets typically showed greater estimated richness than memory subsets. Read depth was anticipated to influence clonotype sharing among donors.

Selected positively for CCR7 and CD45RO-negative, naive CD8 cells excluded terminally differentiated effector memory CD45RA+ cells. Free of recent acute infections or vaccinations, the donors were healthy HIV-negative adults. Produced via immunoSEQ multiplex PCR; TCRdb's table is partial and in-frame only. The sample includes 550,000 to 750,000 clones, 92% of them seen just once. Sample: naive CD8+ T cells sorted from blood. The source is a man younger than 40 in good health.

CDR3 DNA: TGTGCCAGCAGCGTAGAGGGCAGGGTAAAAGAGACCCAGTACTTC. Encoded protein: CASSVEGRVKETQYF. The rearrangement uses TRBV9 and TRBJ2-5, with D perhaps matching TRBD1 (5 bases). This CDR3 has 15 residues. CDR1 and CDR2 from the germline V gene are SGDLS and YYNGEE. Trimming left V 0 bases short and J 3 bases short, with 12 bases between.